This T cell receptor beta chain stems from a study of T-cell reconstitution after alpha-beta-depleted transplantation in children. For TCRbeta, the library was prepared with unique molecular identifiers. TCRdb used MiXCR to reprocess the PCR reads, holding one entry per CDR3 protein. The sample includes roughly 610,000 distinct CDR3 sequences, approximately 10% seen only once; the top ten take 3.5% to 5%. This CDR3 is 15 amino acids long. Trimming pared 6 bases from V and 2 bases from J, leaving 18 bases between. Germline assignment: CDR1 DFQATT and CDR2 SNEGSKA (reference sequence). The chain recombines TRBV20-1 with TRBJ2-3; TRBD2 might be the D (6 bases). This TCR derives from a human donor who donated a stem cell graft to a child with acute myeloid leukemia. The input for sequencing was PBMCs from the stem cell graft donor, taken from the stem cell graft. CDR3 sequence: CSAARGGDYTDTQYF. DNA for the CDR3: TGCAGTGCCGCACGGGGCGGGGATTACACAGATACGCAGTATTTT.